These T cell receptor beta chains were read from a single sample in a study of Ad26.COV2.S vaccination and SARS-CoV-2 variants. Some clones are missing from TCRdb's copy, which holds only in-frame ones; the method was immunoSEQ multiplex PCR. The table has about 370,000 clones, about 91% seen once. The source material was peripheral blood, sampled in a trial of Ad26.COV2.S vaccine versus placebo. The source of these receptors is a person aged 18 to 59 who received the Ad26.COV2.S COVID-19 vaccine or a placebo. Both conserved end residues are part of each CDR3. The order of the fields is D gene, clone size, J gene, V gene, CDR3 protein, CDR3 DNA. D genes are given only for firm matches. A clone size is listed for some rows: how often the clone was seen (once, few, many), or a class if it is expanded.

TRBD2,-,TRBJ2-1,TRBV19,CASRPGLAGTSSYNEQFF,TGTGCCAGTAGACCCGGACTAGCGGGGACGAGCTCCTACAATGAGCAGTTCTTC
-,-,TRBJ2-4,TRBV28,CASSLSPLWDIQYF,TGTGCCAGCAGTTTATCTCCTCTCTGGGACATTCAGTACTTC
-,-,TRBJ1-5,TRBV28,CASSLSWGGVKQPQHF,TGTGCCAGCAGTTTATCTTGGGGGGGGGTAAAACAGCCCCAGCATTTT
TRBD2,-,TRBJ2-1,TRBV7-3,CASSLGTSGSYNEQFF,TGTGCCAGCAGCTTGGGGACTAGCGGGAGCTACAATGAGCAGTTCTTC
-,-,TRBJ2-7,TRBV6-6,CASHPTGDLSSYEQYF,TGTGCCAGTCACCCGACTGGCGACCTAAGCTCCTACGAGCAGTACTTC
-,-,TRBJ2-1,TRBV29-1,CSARPASYNEQFF,TGCAGCGCGCGCCCTGCTTCCTACAATGAGCAGTTCTTC
-,-,TRBJ2-5,TRBV5-1,CASSSTGTARAETQYF,TGCGCCAGCAGCTCGACGGGTACGGCCAGGGCGGAGACCCAGTACTTC
-,-,TRBJ2-3,TRBV7-7,CASSPAATATDTQYF,TGTGCCAGCAGCCCTGCGGCGACAGCCACAGATACGCAGTATTTT
-,-,TRBJ1-4,TRBV11-3,CASSLESMSLWLNEKLFF,TGTGCCAGCAGCTTAGAGTCGATGAGTCTGTGGCTTAATGAAAAACTGTTTTTT
-,-,TRBJ2-5,TRBV2,CASSDVRQETQYF,TGTGCCAGCAGTGATGTCCGGCAAGAGACCCAGTACTTC
TRBD2,-,TRBJ2-1,TRBV18,CASSPRTGGTSGYNEQFF,TGTGCCAGCTCACCGCGGACAGGCGGGACTAGCGGTTACAATGAGCAGTTCTTC
TRBD1,-,TRBJ2-3,TRBV10-3,CAISESRGQNTQYF,TGTGCCATCAGTGAGTCTAGGGGACAGAATACGCAGTATTTT
TRBD1,-,TRBJ2-2,TRBV24-1,CATSDLRQGARTGELFF,TGTGCCACCAGTGATTTACGACAGGGGGCGCGTACCGGGGAGCTGTTTTTT
TRBD2,-,TRBJ2-1,TRBV2,CASSSPTGRLADGNNEQFF,TGTGCCAGCAGTTCACCGACAGGCCGACTAGCGGACGGGAACAATGAGCAGTTCTTC
-,-,TRBJ2-7,TRBV28,CASSLVVWGKSSYEQYF,TGTGCCAGCAGTTTGGTTGTATGGGGGAAGAGCTCCTACGAGCAGTACTTC
-,once,TRBJ1-1,TRBV6-5,CASRKMGGGTEAFF,TGTGCCAGCAGAAAAATGGGGGGCGGAACTGAAGCTTTCTTT
-,once,TRBJ1-2,TRBV4-2,CASSPTPDSAVGYTF,TGTGCCAGCAGCCCCACCCCGGACAGCGCAGTTGGCTACACCTTC
-,-,TRBJ1-5,TRBV7-6,CASSPTSGTVSNQPQHF,TGTGCCAGCAGCCCGACTTCGGGGACGGTGAGCAATCAGCCCCAGCATTTT
TRBD1,-,TRBJ1-2,TRBV2,CASKEGTGERGYTF,TGTGCCAGCAAGGAAGGAACAGGGGAGAGAGGCTACACCTTC
TRBD2,-,TRBJ2-1,TRBV27,CASVPPGLAGGAEQFF,TGTGCCAGCGTCCCACCCGGGCTAGCGGGAGGCGCTGAGCAGTTCTTC
-,-,TRBJ2-7,TRBV2,CASSGDPLYEQYF,TGTGCCAGCAGTGGAGACCCCCTCTACGAGCAGTACTTC
-,-,TRBJ2-7,TRBV6-2/TRBV6-3,CASSPDGGYYEQYF,TGTGCCAGCAGTCCCGATGGCGGCTACTACGAGCAGTACTTC
-,-,TRBJ2-7,TRBV12-5,CASGPTLRGPSSYEQYF,TGTGCTAGTGGTCCTACCCTCAGGGGCCCCAGTAGTTACGAGCAGTACTTC
-,-,TRBJ2-7,TRBV2,CASSHRDGTYEQYF,TGTGCCAGCAGTCACCGGGACGGGACCTACGAGCAGTACTTC
-,-,TRBJ1-2,TRBV6-2/TRBV6-3,CASSYEARASGYTF,TGTGCCAGCAGTTACGAGGCCCGTGCGTCGGGCTACACCTTC
TRBD2,-,TRBJ2-1,TRBV6-5,CASTLAGDLREQFF,TGTGCCAGCACTTTAGCGGGAGATCTACGTGAGCAGTTCTTC
-,-,TRBJ2-4,TRBV28,CARRGGDIQYF,TGTGCCCGCAGGGGGGGGGACATTCAGTACTTC
TRBD2,-,TRBJ2-5,TRBV7-8,CASSLAPAGETQYF,TGTGCCAGCAGCTTAGCACCAGCGGGGGAGACCCAGTACTTC
TRBD1,-,TRBJ1-1,TRBV28,CASSPASGQGDSTEAFF,TGTGCCAGCAGCCCTGCCTCGGGACAGGGGGATAGCACTGAAGCTTTCTTT
TRBD2,-,TRBJ2-2,TRBV3-1/TRBV3-2,CASSPRTSGGELFF,TGTGCCAGCAGCCCCCGGACTAGCGGCGGGGAGCTGTTTTTT
-,-,TRBJ2-3,TRBV11-3,CASSLFQGSDTQYF,TGTGCCAGCAGCTTATTTCAGGGATCAGATACGCAGTATTTT
TRBD1,-,TRBJ2-1,TRBV11-1,CASSPGQESFNEQFF,TGTGCCAGCAGCCCCGGACAGGAGTCCTTCAATGAGCAGTTCTTC
-,-,TRBJ2-2,TRBV5-1,CASSLIGSTVADTGELFF,TGCGCCAGCAGCTTGATAGGCTCCACCGTGGCGGACACCGGGGAGCTGTTTTTT
-,-,TRBJ1-4,TRBV28,CASSQGPNNEKLFF,TGTGCCAGCAGCCAGGGACCGAATAATGAAAAACTGTTTTTT
TRBD1,once,TRBJ2-1,TRBV5-1,CASSQPPPPRDREESSYNEQFF,TGCGCCAGCAGCCAACCCCCCCCACCCCGGGACAGGGAAGAAAGCTCCTACAATGAGCAGTTCTTC
-,-,TRBJ2-3,TRBV7-3,CASSLSGGTDTQYF,TGTGCCAGCAGCTTATCCGGAGGCACAGATACGCAGTATTTT
-,-,TRBJ1-2,TRBV2,CASSNQDGVYGYTF,TGTGCCAGCAGTAATCAAGACGGGGTCTATGGCTACACCTTC
-,-,TRBJ2-1,TRBV28,CASSLAVNEQFF,TGTGCCAGCAGTTTAGCGGTAAATGAGCAGTTCTTC
-,-,TRBJ2-4,TRBV15,CATSIEGADKNIQYF,TGTGCCACCAGCATTGAGGGTGCGGACAAAAACATTCAGTACTTC
TRBD2,-,TRBJ2-1,TRBV11-2,CASSLGGLAGALAVTEQFF,TGTGCCAGCAGCTTAGGGGGACTAGCGGGAGCCTTGGCCGTCACTGAGCAGTTCTTC
TRBD1,-,TRBJ2-3,TRBV4-3,CASSQDPGTADTQYF,TGCGCCAGCAGCCAAGACCCGGGGACAGCAGATACGCAGTATTTT
-,once,TRBJ2-7,TRBV5-1,CASSLGQRFYEQYF,TGCGCCAGCAGCTTGGGACAGAGGTTCTACGAGCAGTACTTC